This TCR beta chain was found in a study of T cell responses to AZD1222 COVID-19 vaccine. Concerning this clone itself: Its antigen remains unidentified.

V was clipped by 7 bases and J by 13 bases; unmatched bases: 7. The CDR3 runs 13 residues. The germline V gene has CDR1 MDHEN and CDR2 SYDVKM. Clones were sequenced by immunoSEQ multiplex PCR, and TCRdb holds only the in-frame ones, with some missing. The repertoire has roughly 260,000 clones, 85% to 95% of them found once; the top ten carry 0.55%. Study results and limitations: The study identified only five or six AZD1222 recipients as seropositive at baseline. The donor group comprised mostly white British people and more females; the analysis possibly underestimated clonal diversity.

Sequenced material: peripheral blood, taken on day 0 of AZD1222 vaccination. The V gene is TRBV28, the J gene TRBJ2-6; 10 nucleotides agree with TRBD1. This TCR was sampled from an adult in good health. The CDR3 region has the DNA TGTGCCAGCAACCCAGACAGGGGGCAGGTCCTGACTTTC. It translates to CASNPDRGQVLTF.